The clone carrying this T cell receptor beta chain came up many times. During construction of the library, unique molecular identifiers were attached to individual cDNA molecules for quantitative, reproducible TCR counting. One entry per CDR3 protein, called by TCRdb with MiXCR from the RACE reads. The data contain roughly 84,000 distinct CDR3 sequences, 8% to 13% of them singletons. This sample was included in a study of human T cells and chemical hapten exposure. Whole-study context: Patches with 0.01% DPC went on the upper back, and the tests were read at 6 days.

Trimming cost V 2 bases and J 5 bases, with 4 bases left between them. The CDR3 spans 12 residues. Germline assignment: CDR1 MDHEN and CDR2 SYDVKM. Time point described: patch test 2, 6 weeks after DPC sensitization. Treatment described: therapeutic diphenylcyclopropenone sensitization with weekly scalp DPC. Blood sampling preceded each patch test application. The receptor comes from a woman between 50 and 59 years old with alopecia areata. Some clones in this sample may be carry-over from other donors' samples. This material consisted of whole blood, taken in connection with sensitization to the hapten diphenylcyclopropenone (DPC). The J gene is TRBJ1-5, the V gene TRBV28; D is unresolved. The CDR3 protein is CASSLTYQPQHF. The CDR3 DNA reads TGTGCCAGCAGTTTAACGTATCAGCCCCAGCATTTT. Variable domain in full (rest from reference TRBV28 and TRBJ1-5): DVKVTQSSRYLVKRTGEKVFLECVQDMDHENMFWYRQDPGLGLRLIYFSYDVKMKEKGDIPEGYSVSREKKERFSLILESASTNQTSMYLCASSLTYQPQHFGDGTRLSIL.